These 23 T cell receptor beta chains were sequenced from one sample in a study of metastatic and nonmetastatic thyroid tumors. TCRdb reassembled clones from the PCR reads with MiXCR. The table shows about 48,000 clones, with around 20% occurring only once. Thyroid surgery had not been preceded by any treatment in any patient. The sample was blood. Receptor source: a male donor with papillary thyroid cancer or a benign thyroid nodule (not recorded which). Some clones in this sample may be carry-over from other donors' samples.

This clone was detected only a few times. At one end, the junction sequence differs from germline, possibly due to a read error. The same CDR3 also results from other DNA sequences found in this sample. J is TRBJ1-5 and V is TRBV4-1; D ambiguous. Germline V gives CDR1 MGHRA, CDR2 YSYEKL. The CDR3 loop spans 14 amino acids. DNA of the CDR3: TGCGCCAGCAGTCAAGACACGGTGTATCAGCCTCAGCATTTT. This translates into CASSQDTVYQPQHF.

This clone was seen repeatedly, ten times or more. V and J are TRBV12-3 or TRBV12-4 and TRBJ1-1, with TRBD1 identical over 7 bases. The CDR3 spans 18 residues. V was pared by 2 bases and J by 3 bases, with 15 bases of the junction left unmatched. CDR3 region: CASSLSLTGLGADTEAFF. CDR3 nucleotides: TGTGCCAGCAGTTTATCATTGACAGGGTTGGGGGCCGACACTGAAGCTTTCTTT.

In this sample, this clone turned up many times. The chain has TRBV5-5 and TRBJ1-5; D is uncertain. Germline V gene sequence: CDR1 SGHKS, CDR2 YYEKEE (reference sequence). V lost 0 bases, J lost 4 bases, and 11 bases lay in between. This CDR3 spans 15 amino acids. CDR3 region: CASSLGSSGNQPQHF. The DNA for the CDR3 is TGTGCCAGCAGCTTGGGGTCCTCGGGTAATCAGCCCCAGCATTTT.

This clone was seen ten or more times. This chain links TRBV5-1 with TRBJ1-3; the D is unclear. CDR3 size: 16 residues. The germline V and J ends were trimmed by 0 bases and 0 bases, with 10 bases remaining between them. CDR1 is SGHRS, CDR2 YFSETQ, per germline. CDR3 region: CASSLGPGLSGNTIYF. In nucleotides, the CDR3 is TGCGCCAGCAGCTTGGGCCCGGGCCTCTCTGGAAACACCATATATTTT.

This clone was picked up many times. This chain uses TRBV20-1 with TRBJ2-5; D is unclear. V lost 2 bases and J lost 1, with 8 bases in between. The CDR3 consists of 13 residues. Per the germline V gene, CDR1 is DFQATT and CDR2 is SNEGSKA (reference sequence). This CDR3 reads CSARKGIQETQYF. In DNA, the CDR3 is TGCAGTGCTAGAAAAGGTATCCAAGAGACCCAGTACTTC.

V usage is TRBV6-1 and J usage is TRBJ1-1; D might be TRBD1 (5 bases). Germline values: CDR1 MNHNS, CDR2 SASEGT. CDR3 length: 12 residues. Trimming stripped 6 bases from V and 3 bases from J, with 8 bases between. CDR3 nucleotide sequence: TGTGCCAGCAGGCGGGGGGACACTGAAGCTTTCTTT. Residues: CASRRGDTEAFF.

The V and J genes are TRBV4-2 and TRBJ2-7; D is possibly TRBD2 (6 bases). Germline V gene data show CDR1 as LGHNA and CDR2 as YNFKEQ. The CDR3 is made up of 15 amino acids. V lost 1 base and J 3 bases, leaving 13 bases between the germline ends. In nucleotides, the CDR3 is TGTGCCAGCAGCCAAGGGGGGTACGGGGGCTACGAGCAGTACTTC. Protein: CASSQGGYGGYEQYF.

The chain uses TRBV5-6 and TRBJ1-5; no reliable D call. V lost 0 bases and J 0 bases, leaving 7 bases between the germline ends. The CDR3 has 15 residues. The V gene's germline CDR1 is SGHDT and CDR2 YYEEEE. Here the CDR3 reads CASSLGGYSNQPQHF. Written as DNA, the CDR3 is TGTGCCAGCAGCTTGGGAGGATATAGCAATCAGCCCCAGCATTTT.

This clone was picked up one time. The J gene is TRBJ2-3, the V gene TRBV7-9; 7 positions match TRBD1. Germline trimming cut 6 bases from V and 3 bases from J; bases unmatched to any gene: 3. The CDR3 is 13 residues long. The V gene's germline CDR1 is SEHNR and CDR2 FQNEAQ (reference sequence). The CDR3 bases are TGTGCCAGCAGTTCGACAGGGACAGATACGCAGTATTTT. It translates to CASSSTGTDTQYF.

At least ten counts were recorded for this clone. The chain has TRBV5-1 and TRBJ2-3; 8 bases align to TRBD1. Germline V gene data show CDR1 as SGHRS and CDR2 as YFSETQ. The CDR3 loop spans 14 amino acids. The ends lost 2 bases at V and 6 bases at J; junction bases unmatched: 5. CDR3 protein: CASSFGQGWDTQYF. CDR3 DNA: TGCGCCAGCAGCTTCGGACAGGGCTGGGATACGCAGTATTTT.

This clone was found many times. This sequence joins TRBV11-2 and TRBJ2-6; 9 nucleotides match TRBD1. This CDR3 is 17 amino acids long. The germline V gene has CDR1 SGHAT and CDR2 FQNNGV. V was pared by 10 bases and J by 1 base, with 11 bases of the junction left unmatched. Here the CDR3 DNA reads TGTGCCACCCCGACCGGGACAGGGCCTTCTGGGGCCAACGTCCTGACTTTC. Translated: CATPTGTGPSGANVLTF.

The sample holds many counts of this clone. The rearrangement links TRBV20-1 to TRBJ2-3; TRBD1 matches at 8 bases. The V gene's germline CDR1 is DFQATT and CDR2 SNEGSKA (reference sequence). The CDR3 contains 15 residues. V was pared by 2 bases and J by 0 bases, with 4 bases of the junction left unmatched. The CDR3 DNA reads TGCAGTGCTAGACGGACAGGGACTAGCACAGATACGCAGTATTTT. Protein: CSARRTGTSTDTQYF.

The chain couples TRBV5-1 to TRBJ2-1, with 10 bases aligning to TRBD2. The CDR3 sequence is 18 residues long. V shed 0 bases and J 7 bases; nucleotides not matched to a gene: 13. CDR1 is SGHRS, CDR2 YFSETQ, per germline. The CDR3 reads CASSLDPGTSVYYNEQFF. As DNA, the CDR3 is TGCGCCAGCAGCTTGGATCCAGGGACTAGCGTCTACTATAATGAGCAGTTCTTC.

This clone was counted ten times or more. The rearrangement joins TRBV10-3 to TRBJ2-7; the match to TRBD1 covers 8 bases. The CDR3 covers 12 residues. The ends lost 10 bases at V and 7 bases at J; junction bases unmatched: 9. Looked up from germline, CDR1 is ENHRY and CDR2 is SYGVKD. As DNA, the CDR3 is TGTGCCACTACGACAGGGGACGGAGAGCAGTACTTC. It specifies CATTTGDGEQYF.

The chain combines TRBV19 with TRBJ1-6; 9 positions agree with TRBD1. Germline V CDR1 and CDR2: LNHDA, SQIVND (reference sequence). Germline trimming cut 1 base from V and 10 bases from J; bases unmatched to any gene: 8. This CDR3 spans 16 amino acids. CDR3 loop: CASSIAPGQGSSPLHF. CDR3 coding DNA: TGTGCCAGTAGTATAGCCCCCGGACAGGGGAGCTCACCCCTCCACTTT.

This clone was counted a few times. V gene TRBV4-2 combines with J gene TRBJ1-6; the D is unclear. The ends were cut back, 0 bases at V and 3 bases at J, with 9 bases in the middle. Looked up from germline, CDR1 is LGHNA and CDR2 is YNFKEQ. This CDR3 is 16 amino acids long. The CDR3 loop is CASSQDVAGYNSPLHF. CDR3 DNA sequence: TGTGCCAGCAGCCAAGACGTAGCCGGCTATAATTCACCCCTCCACTTT.

In its sample, this clone was seen many times. The V call is TRBV12-3 or TRBV12-4, the J call TRBJ1-1, with a weak D call TRBD1 (6 bases). Trimming left V 6 bases short and J 3 bases short, with 11 bases between. The CDR3 spans 13 residues. In DNA, the CDR3 is TGTGCCAGCAGCCGGGACACCCACACTGAAGCTTTCTTT. Protein: CASSRDTHTEAFF.

This clone came up many times. This sequence joins TRBV5-6 and TRBJ1-4, with a weak D call TRBD1 (6 bases). The CDR3 is 15 amino acids. Germline V gene sequence: CDR1 SGHDT, CDR2 YYEEEE. Trimming stripped 4 bases from V and 6 bases from J, with 16 bases between. The CDR3: CASSPRGGGDEKLFF. The CDR3 DNA follows: TGTGCCAGCAGCCCACGTGGGGGGGGCGATGAAAAACTGTTTTTT.

This clone was picked up many times. This sequence joins TRBV15 and TRBJ2-7; D is perhaps TRBD2 (6 bases). V lost 1 base, J lost 4 bases, and 14 bases lay in between. The CDR3 sequence is 15 residues long. The germline V gene has CDR1 LNHNV and CDR2 YYDKDF (reference sequence). As DNA, the CDR3 is TGTGCCACCAGCAGAGCGGGACTGGGCAAATACGAGCAGTACTTC. Residues: CATSRAGLGKYEQYF.

This clone was recorded at least ten times. The CDR3 region has the DNA TGTGCCAGTATGACAGGGATGAACACTGAAGCTTTCTTT. It translates to CASMTGMNTEAFF. The chain uses TRBV27 and TRBJ1-1; 7 nucleotides agree with TRBD1. Germline CDR1 reads MNHEY; CDR2 reads SMNVEV (reference sequence). The CDR3 spans 13 residues. Losses at the gene ends were 9 bases for V and 0 bases for J; bases not matched to a gene: 4.

This clone was counted only a few times. CDR3 sequence: CASRVGNSGGEKLFF. CDR3 sequence (DNA): TGTGCCAGCAGAGTGGGGAACAGCGGGGGTGAAAAACTGTTTTTT. This chain connects TRBV6-1 to TRBJ1-4, with D maybe TRBD1 (5 bases). Trimming left V 6 bases short and J 7 bases short, with 18 bases between. The CDR3 has 15 residues. Germline lookup yields CDR1 MNHNS and CDR2 SASEGT.

This clone appeared many times. The chain recombines TRBV5-1 with TRBJ1-1; D may be TRBD1 (5 bases). Germline values: CDR1 SGHRS, CDR2 YFSETQ. The CDR3 is made up of 14 amino acids. V lost 4 bases, J lost 1 base, and 11 bases lay in between. The CDR3, as DNA: TGCGCCAGCAGCCCTGGGACGGAGAACACTGAAGCTTTCTTT. The encoded protein is CASSPGTENTEAFF.

This clone was counted between two and nine times. The chain carries TRBV6-2 or TRBV6-3 and TRBJ2-7; 8 nucleotides match TRBD2. The germline gives CDR1 MNHEY, CDR2 SVGEGT. With 4 bases clipped from V and 4 bases from J, the junction kept 6 bases outside the gene matches. The CDR3 spans 14 residues. CDR3 sequence: CASSSQRELYEQYF. CDR3 nucleotides: TGTGCCAGCAGTTCCCAGCGGGAGTTGTACGAGCAGTACTTC.